This TCR beta chain was captured in a study of vaccination and CD4 T cells after COVID-19. At the level of the study: Overlapping spike pools from SARS-CoV-2 and HCoV-NL63, HCoV-OC43 and HCoV-229E served as culture stimuli.

This clonotype was seen only once. Its antigen remains unidentified. The CDR3 extends over 18 amino acids. Germline V gives CDR1 SGHVS, CDR2 FNYEAQ. V shed 0 bases and J 2 bases; nucleotides not matched to a gene: 10. Sequencing of DNA taken from cultured CD4+ T cells relied on the Oncomine TCR Beta short-read assay. A single record per CDR3 protein comes from TCRdb applying MiXCR to the PCR reads. The top ten clones hold roughly 9.6% of a sample with 16,000 or so distinct CDR3 sequences, about 68% of them seen once. Treatment specified: 10-day PBMC culture with coronavirus spike peptide pools or control peptides (ViraFEST assay).

The chain couples TRBV7-6 to TRBJ2-3, with TRBD2 identical over 8 bases. Sequenced material: CD4+ T cells from blood, cultured in vitro, taken after SARS-CoV-2 vaccination. The source is a human donor who received a COVID-19 vaccine. CDR3 in DNA: TGTGCCAGCAGCTTAGCCCCAAAACGCGGGGGGCCCACAGATACGCAGTATTTT. The encoded protein is CASSLAPKRGGPTDTQYF. Full variable domain (rest looked up from reference TRBV7-6 and TRBJ2-3): GAGVSQSPRYKVTKRGQDVALRCDPISGHVSLYWYRQALGQGPEFLTYFNYEAQQDKSGLPNDRFSAERPEGSISTLTIQRTEQRDSAMYRCASSLAPKRGGPTDTQYFGPGTRLTVL.